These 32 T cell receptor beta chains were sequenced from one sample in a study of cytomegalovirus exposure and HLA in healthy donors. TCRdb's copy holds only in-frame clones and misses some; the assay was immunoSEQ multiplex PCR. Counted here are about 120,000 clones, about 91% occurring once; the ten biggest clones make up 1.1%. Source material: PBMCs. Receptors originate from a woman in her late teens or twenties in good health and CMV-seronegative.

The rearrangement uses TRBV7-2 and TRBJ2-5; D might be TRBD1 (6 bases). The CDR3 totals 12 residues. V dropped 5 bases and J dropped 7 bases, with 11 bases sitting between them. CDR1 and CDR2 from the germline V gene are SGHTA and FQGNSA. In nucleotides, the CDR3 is TGTGCCAGCAGCAGGACAGACGGGACCCAGTACTTC. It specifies CASSRTDGTQYF.

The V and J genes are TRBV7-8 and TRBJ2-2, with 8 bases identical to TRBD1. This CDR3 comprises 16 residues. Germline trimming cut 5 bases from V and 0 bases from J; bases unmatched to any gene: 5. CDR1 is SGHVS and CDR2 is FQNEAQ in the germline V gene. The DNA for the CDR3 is TGTGCCAGCAGCAGCGGACAGGGAGCGAACACCGGGGAGCTGTTTTTT. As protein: CASSSGQGANTGELFF.

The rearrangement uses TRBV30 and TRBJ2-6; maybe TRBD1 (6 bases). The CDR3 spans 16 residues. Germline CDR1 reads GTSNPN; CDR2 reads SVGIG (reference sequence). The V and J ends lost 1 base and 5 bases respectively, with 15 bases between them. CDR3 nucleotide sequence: TGTGCCTGGAGTGGACAGGTTTCGTGGAGGGCCAACGTCCTGACTTTC. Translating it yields CAWSGQVSWRANVLTF. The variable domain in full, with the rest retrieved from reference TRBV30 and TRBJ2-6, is SQTIHQWPATLVQPVGSPLSLECTVEGTSNPNLYWYRQAAGRGLQLLFYSVGIGQISSEVPQNLSASRPQDRQFILSSKKLLLSDSGFYLCAWSGQVSWRANVLTFGAGSRLTVL.

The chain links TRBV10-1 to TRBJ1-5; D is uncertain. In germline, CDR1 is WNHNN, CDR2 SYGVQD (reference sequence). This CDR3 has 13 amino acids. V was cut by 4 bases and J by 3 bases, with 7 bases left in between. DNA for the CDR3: TGCGCCAGCAGTGGGGCAGACAATCAGCCCCAGCATTTT. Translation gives CASSGADNQPQHF.

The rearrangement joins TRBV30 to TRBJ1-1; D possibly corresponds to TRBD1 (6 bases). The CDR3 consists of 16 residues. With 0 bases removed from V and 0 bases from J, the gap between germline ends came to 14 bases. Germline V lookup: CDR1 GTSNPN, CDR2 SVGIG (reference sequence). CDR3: CAWSVLTGPMNTEAFF. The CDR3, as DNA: TGTGCCTGGAGTGTACTTACAGGGCCAATGAACACTGAAGCTTTCTTT.

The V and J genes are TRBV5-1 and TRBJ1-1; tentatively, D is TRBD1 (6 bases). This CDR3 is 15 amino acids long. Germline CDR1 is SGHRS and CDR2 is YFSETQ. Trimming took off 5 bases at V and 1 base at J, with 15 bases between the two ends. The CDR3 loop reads CASSLTTGPNTEAFF. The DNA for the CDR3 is TGCGCCAGCAGTTTAACGACAGGCCCGAACACTGAAGCTTTCTTT.

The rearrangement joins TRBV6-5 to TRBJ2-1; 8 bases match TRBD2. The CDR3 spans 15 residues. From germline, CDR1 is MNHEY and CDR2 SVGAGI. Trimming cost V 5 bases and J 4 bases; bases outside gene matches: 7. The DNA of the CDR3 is TGTGCCAGCAGTCGGGGACTAGGGTATTACAATGAGCAGTTCTTC. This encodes CASSRGLGYYNEQFF.

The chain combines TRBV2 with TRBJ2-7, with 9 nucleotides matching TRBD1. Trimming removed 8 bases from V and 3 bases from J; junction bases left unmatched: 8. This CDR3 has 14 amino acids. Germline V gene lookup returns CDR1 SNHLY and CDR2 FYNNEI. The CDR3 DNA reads TGTGCCAGCCGAATTGGGACAGGGAACTACGAGCAGTACGTC. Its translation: CASRIGTGNYEQYV.

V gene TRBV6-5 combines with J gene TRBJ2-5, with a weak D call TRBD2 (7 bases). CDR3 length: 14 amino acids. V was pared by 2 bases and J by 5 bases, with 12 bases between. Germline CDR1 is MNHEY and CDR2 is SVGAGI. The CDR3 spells CASSYGGGGETQYF. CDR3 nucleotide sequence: TGTGCCAGCAGTTACGGCGGGGGCGGGGAGACCCAGTACTTC.

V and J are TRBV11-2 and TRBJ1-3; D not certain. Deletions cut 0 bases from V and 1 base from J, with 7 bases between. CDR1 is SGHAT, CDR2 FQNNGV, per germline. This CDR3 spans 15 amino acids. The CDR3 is CASSLDPRSGNTIYF. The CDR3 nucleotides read TGTGCCAGCAGCTTAGATCCCAGGTCTGGAAACACCATATATTTT.

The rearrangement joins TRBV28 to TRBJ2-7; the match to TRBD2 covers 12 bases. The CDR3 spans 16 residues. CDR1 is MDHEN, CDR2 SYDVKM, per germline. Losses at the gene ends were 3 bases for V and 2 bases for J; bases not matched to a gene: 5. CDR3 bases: TGTGCCAGCAGTTTGACTAGCGGGGGACCTCCCTACGAGCAGTACGTC. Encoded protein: CASSLTSGGPPYEQYV.

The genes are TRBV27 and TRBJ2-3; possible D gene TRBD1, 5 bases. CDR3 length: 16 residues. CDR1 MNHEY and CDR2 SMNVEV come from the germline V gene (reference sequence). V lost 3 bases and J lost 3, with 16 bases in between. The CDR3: CASSFQRQGRTDTQYF. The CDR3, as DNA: TGTGCCAGCAGTTTCCAGAGGCAGGGTAGGACAGATACGCAGTATTTT.

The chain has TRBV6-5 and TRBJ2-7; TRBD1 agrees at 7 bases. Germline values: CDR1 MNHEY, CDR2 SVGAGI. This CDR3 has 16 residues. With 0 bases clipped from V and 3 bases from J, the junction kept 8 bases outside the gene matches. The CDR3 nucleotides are TGTGCCAGCAGTTACTCGAAGGGGGCGGAAGACTACGAGCAGTACTTC. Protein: CASSYSKGAEDYEQYF.

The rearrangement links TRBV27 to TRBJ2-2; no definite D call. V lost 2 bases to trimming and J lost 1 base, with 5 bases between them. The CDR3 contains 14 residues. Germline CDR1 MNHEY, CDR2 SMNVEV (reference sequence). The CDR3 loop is CASSLGRNTGELFF. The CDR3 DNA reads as TGTGCCAGCAGTTTAGGCAGGAACACCGGGGAGCTGTTTTTT.

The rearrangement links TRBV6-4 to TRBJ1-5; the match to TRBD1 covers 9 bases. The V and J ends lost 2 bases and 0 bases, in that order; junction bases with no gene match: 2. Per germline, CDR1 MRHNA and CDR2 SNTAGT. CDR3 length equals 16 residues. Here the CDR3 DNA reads TGTGCCAGCAGTGACGGGACAGGGTATAGCAATCAGCCCCAGCATTTT. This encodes CASSDGTGYSNQPQHF.

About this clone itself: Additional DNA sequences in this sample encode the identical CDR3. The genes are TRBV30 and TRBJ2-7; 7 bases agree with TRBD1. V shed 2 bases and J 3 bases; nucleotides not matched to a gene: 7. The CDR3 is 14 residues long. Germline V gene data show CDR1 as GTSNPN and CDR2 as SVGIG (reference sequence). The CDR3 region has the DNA TGTGCCTGGAGTCAGGGGGACAGAGGCTACGAGCAGTACTTC. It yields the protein CAWSQGDRGYEQYF.

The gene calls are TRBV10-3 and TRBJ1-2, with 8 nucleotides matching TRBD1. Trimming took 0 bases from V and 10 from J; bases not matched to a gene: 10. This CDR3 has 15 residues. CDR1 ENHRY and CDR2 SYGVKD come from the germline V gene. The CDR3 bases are TGTGCCATCAGTGAGTCGGAGGGAGACAGGGGAGCCTACACCTTC. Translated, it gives CAISESEGDRGAYTF.

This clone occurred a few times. The CDR3 coding sequence is TGTGCCAGTAGTATCCCCGGGACAGGGTATCAGCCCCAGCATTTT. Residues: CASSIPGTGYQPQHF. This chain uses TRBV19 with TRBJ1-5; 9 nucleotides align to TRBD1. The CDR3 has 15 amino acids. V lost 3 bases to trimming and J lost 5 bases; unmatched junction nucleotides: 5. In germline, CDR1 is LNHDA, CDR2 SQIVND (reference sequence).

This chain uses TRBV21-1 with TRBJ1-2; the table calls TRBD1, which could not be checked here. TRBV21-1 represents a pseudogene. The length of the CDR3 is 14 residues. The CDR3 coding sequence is TGTGCCAGCAGCAAAGACGGGGACACCCATGGCTACACCTTC. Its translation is CASSKDGDTHGYTF.

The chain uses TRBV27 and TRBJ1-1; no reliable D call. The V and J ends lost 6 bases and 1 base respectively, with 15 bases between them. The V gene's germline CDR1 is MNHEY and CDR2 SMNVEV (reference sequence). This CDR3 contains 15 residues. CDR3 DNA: TGTGCCAGCAGGCCACCTGGAGCACCGAACACTGAAGCTTTCTTT. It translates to CASRPPGAPNTEAFF.

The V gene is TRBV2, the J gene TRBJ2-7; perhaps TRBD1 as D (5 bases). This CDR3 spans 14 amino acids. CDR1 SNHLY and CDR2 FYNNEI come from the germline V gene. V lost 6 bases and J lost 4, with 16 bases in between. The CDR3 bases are TGTGCCAGCAGGGCGGACAACCGTTTATACGAGCAGTACTTC. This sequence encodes CASRADNRLYEQYF.

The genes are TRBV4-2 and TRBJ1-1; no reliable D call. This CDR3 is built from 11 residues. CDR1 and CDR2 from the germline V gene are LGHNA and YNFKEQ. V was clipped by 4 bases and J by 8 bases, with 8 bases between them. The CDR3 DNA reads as TGTGCCAGCAGCCGGCCCGAAGAAGCTTTCTTT. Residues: CASSRPEEAFF.

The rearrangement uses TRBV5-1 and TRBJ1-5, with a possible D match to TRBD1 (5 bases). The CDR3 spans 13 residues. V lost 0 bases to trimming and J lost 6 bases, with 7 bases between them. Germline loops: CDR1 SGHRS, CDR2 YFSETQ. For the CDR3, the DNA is TGCGCCAGCAGCTTGGTCGGGGGTCAGCCCCAGCATTTT. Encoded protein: CASSLVGGQPQHF.

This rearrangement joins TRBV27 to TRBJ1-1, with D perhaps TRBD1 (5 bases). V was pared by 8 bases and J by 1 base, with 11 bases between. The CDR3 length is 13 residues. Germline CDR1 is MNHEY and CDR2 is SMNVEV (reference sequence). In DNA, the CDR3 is TGTGCCAGCGGTTGGAGGGGGAACACTGAAGCTTTCTTT. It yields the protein CASGWRGNTEAFF.

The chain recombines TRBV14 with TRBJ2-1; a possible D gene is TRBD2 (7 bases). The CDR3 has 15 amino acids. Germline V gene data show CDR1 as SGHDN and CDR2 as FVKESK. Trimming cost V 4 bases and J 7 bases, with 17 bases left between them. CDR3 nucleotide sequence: TGTGCCAGCAGCCCAGGAAAGGGGGAGGGAAATGAGCAGTTCTTC. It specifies CASSPGKGEGNEQFF.

CDR3 sequence reads: CASSLHQGFTEAFF. CDR3 coding DNA: TGTGCCAGCAGCTTACATCAGGGCTTCACTGAAGCTTTCTTT. This chain connects TRBV7-9 to TRBJ1-1, with TRBD1 as a possible D gene (5 bases). The V end was cut by 2 bases, the J end by 4 bases, with 11 bases between. The CDR3 is 14 amino acids. CDR1 and CDR2 from the germline V gene are SEHNR and FQNEAQ (reference sequence).

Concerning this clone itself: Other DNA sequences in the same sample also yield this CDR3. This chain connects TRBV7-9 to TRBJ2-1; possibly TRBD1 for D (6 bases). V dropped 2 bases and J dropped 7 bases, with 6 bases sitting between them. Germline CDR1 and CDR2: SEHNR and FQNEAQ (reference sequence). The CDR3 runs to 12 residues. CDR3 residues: CASSLQGNEQFF. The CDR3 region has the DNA TGTGCCAGCAGCTTACAGGGGAATGAGCAGTTCTTC.

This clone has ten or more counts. The CDR3 nucleotides read TGTGCCAGCAGTTCGGGACAGAGGCGCGAGCAGTACGTC. Translated: CASSSGQRREQYV. This sequence joins TRBV27 and TRBJ2-7; 7 bases match TRBD1. Germline V gives CDR1 MNHEY, CDR2 SMNVEV (reference sequence). J was trimmed by 6 bases and V by 4 bases; bases with no gene match: 6. The CDR3 has 13 residues.

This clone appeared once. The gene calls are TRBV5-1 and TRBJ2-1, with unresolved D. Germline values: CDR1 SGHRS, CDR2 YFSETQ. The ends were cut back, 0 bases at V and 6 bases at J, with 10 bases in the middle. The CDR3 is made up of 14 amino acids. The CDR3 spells CASSLVRSPNEQFF. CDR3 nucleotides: TGCGCCAGCAGCTTGGTGCGGAGCCCCAATGAGCAGTTCTTC. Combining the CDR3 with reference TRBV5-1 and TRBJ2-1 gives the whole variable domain KAGVTQTPRYLIKTRGQQVTLSCSPISGHRSVSWYQQTPGQGLQFLFEYFSETQRNKGNFPGRFSGRQFSNSRSEMNVSTLELGDSALYLCASSLVRSPNEQFFGPGTRLTVL.

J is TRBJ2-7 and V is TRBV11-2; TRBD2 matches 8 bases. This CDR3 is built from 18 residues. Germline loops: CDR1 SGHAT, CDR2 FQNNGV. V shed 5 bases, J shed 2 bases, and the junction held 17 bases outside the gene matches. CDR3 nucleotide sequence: TGTGCCAGCAGCCCGCTCAGACGTCGGGAGGGCGAGGCCTACGAGCAGTACTTC. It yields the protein CASSPLRRREGEAYEQYF.

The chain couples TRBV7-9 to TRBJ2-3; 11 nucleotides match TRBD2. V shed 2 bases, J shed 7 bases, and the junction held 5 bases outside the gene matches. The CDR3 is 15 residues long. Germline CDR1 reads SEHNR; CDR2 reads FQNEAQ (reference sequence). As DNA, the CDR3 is TGTGCCAGCAGCTTACTACTAGCGGGGGACAATACGCAGTATTTT. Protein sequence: CASSLLLAGDNTQYF.

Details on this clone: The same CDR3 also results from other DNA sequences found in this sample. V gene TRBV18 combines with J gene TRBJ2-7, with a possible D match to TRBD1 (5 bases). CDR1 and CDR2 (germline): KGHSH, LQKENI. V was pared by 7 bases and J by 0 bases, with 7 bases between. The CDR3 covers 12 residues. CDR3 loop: CASFDSSYEQYF. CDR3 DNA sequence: TGTGCCAGCTTTGACAGCTCCTACGAGCAGTACTTC.